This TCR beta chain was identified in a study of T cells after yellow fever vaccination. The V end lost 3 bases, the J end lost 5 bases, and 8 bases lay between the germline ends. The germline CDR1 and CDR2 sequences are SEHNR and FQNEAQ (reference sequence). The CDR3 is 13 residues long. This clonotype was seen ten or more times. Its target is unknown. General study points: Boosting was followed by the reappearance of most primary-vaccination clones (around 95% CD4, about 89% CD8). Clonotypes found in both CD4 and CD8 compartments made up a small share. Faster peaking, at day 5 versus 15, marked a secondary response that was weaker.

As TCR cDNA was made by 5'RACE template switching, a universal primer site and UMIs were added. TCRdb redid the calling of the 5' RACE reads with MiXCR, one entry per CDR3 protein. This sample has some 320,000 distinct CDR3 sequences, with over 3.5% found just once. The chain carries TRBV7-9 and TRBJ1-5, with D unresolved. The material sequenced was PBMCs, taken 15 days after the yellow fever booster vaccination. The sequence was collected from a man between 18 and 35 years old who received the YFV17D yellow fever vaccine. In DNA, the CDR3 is TGTGCCAGCAGCTTGGAAGGGCATCAGCCCCAGCATTTT. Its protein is CASSLEGHQPQHF.